What follows is one T cell receptor (beta chain) and its context. As yet, its antigen is unknown. The junction departs from germline at one end; a sequencing error may be responsible. Different DNA sequences within this sample yield the same CDR3. Run at survey level, the immunoSEQ assay was version v3.0. The table came from immunoSEQ multiplex PCR; TCRdb's copy has only in-frame clones and leaves some out. This repertoire shows about 28,000 clones, roughly 87% found once; its top ten account for roughly 1%. There are 11 residues in the CDR3. The germline gives CDR1 MNHNS, CDR2 SASEGT. The data are from a study of long-term antiretroviral therapy in people with HIV. Whole-study results and caveats: ART was followed by higher diversity that remained below transplant donor controls. The study collected no data on ART adherence, viral resistance or therapy changes. HIV repertoires spanned tighter CDR3 length ranges than controls did.

The sample here was unsorted PBMCs, taken 2 years after starting antiretroviral therapy. The chain recombines TRBV6-1 with TRBJ2-7, with D unclear. This receptor was identified in a man aged 45-65 years with HIV. CDR3 sequence reads: CASIGNYEQYF. The CDR3 DNA reads TGTGCCAGCATAGGGAACTACGAGCAGTACTTT.